The TCR beta chain described here comes from a study of CD8 T cells in Susac syndrome. About 0.45 to 1 ug RNA was reverse transcribed with random hexamers. TCR beta CDR3 was amplified by immunoSEQ covering 54 Vbeta and 13 Jbeta. From the immunoSEQ multiplex PCR reads, TCRdb called clonotypes with MiXCR, one entry per CDR3 protein. The table includes under 200,000 distinct CDR3 sequences, approximately 95% detected once. Sequencing of TCR beta was performed on blood CD8+ T cells and on blood CD4+ T cells. Isolation of CD8+ and CD4+ T cells was performed negatively, whereas enrichment of TEMRA cells was done by FACS. The CDR3 is 14 amino acids. The germline V and J ends were trimmed by 0 bases and 6 bases, with 9 bases remaining between them. Germline lookup yields CDR1 LNHNV and CDR2 YYDKDF (reference sequence).

The sequenced sample was CD8+ T cells from PBMCs. The TCR comes from a human donor with multiple sclerosis. This chain connects TRBV15 to TRBJ1-5; D is uncertain. CDR3 DNA: TGTGCCACCAGCAGAGAGTCCTCCACTCAGCCCCAGCATTTT. Its translation: CATSRESSTQPQHF.